This entry lists 2 T cell receptor beta chains sequenced from one sample in a study of blood T cell repertoires in COVID-19. Here immunoSEQ multiplex PCR was the method, and the copy in TCRdb shows in-frame clones only, minus some. The table lists more than 300,000 clones, about nine tenths of them singletons. Sequencing used PBMCs or T cells enriched from blood (not recorded which). The receptors come from a man younger than 40 who had recovered from COVID-19.

The chain is built from TRBV7-2 and TRBJ2-5, with D hard to call. Per the germline V gene, CDR1 is SGHTA and CDR2 is FQGNSA. The length of the CDR3 is 17 residues. Trimming removed 0 bases at V and 5 bases at J, with 19 bases between. In DNA form, the CDR3 reads TGTGCCAGCAGCTTAGCGCCCACGCGACTTCATACGGAGACCCAGTACTTC. Protein product: CASSLAPTRLHTETQYF. Full variable domain (outside the CDR3, taken from reference TRBV7-2 and TRBJ2-5): GAGVSQSPSNKVTEKGKDVELRCDPISGHTALYWYRQSLGQGLEFLIYFQGNSAPDKSGLPSDRFSAERTGGSVSTLTIQRTQQEDSAVYLCASSLAPTRLHTETQYFGPGTRLLVL.

The chain carries TRBV5-6 and TRBJ2-3, with TRBD2 as a possible D gene (5 bases). V lost 5 bases and J 4 bases, leaving 14 bases between the germline ends. Germline CDR1 and CDR2: SGHDT and YYEEEE. The length of the CDR3 is 14 residues. CDR3 protein: CASRPLPGADTQYF. In nucleotides, the CDR3 is TGTGCCAGCAGGCCCCTGCCCGGGGCAGATACGCAGTATTTT.